These 17 T cell receptor beta chains share one sample of origin, sequenced in a study of PD-1 blockade in classical Hodgkin lymphoma. Profiling relied on immunoSEQ multiplex PCR, and the TCRdb table lists in-frame clones only, not all of them. The data contain fewer than 25,000 clones, approximately 80% of them seen just once; the ten biggest clones take up 8% to 8.5%. Every single patient, without exception, relapsed after autologous stem cell transplantation, and brentuximab vedotin exposure varied. The material was peripheral blood mononuclear cells (PBMCs), obtained before the second cycle of nivolumab. The receptors were sampled from a human donor with classical Hodgkin lymphoma.

V gene TRBV28 combines with J gene TRBJ1-2; no clear D. CDR3 length: 10 residues. The ends were cut back, 4 bases at V and 4 bases at J, with 1 base in the middle. Per germline, CDR1 MDHEN and CDR2 SYDVKM. The CDR3 DNA reads TGTGCCAGCAGTTCCTATGGCTACACCTTC. Amino acids: CASSSYGYTF.

Concerning this clone: A junction boundary mismatches the germline segment, possibly from a read error. The chain employs TRBV7-2 and TRBJ2-7; 7 positions match TRBD1. The CDR3 consists of 15 residues. CDR1 is SGHTA, CDR2 FQGNSA, per germline. CDR3 nucleotide sequence: TGCGCCAGCAGCCAGCAGAGGACAGGCACCTACGAGCAGTACTTC. Translated: CASSQQRTGTYEQYF.

The V call is TRBV5-6, the J call TRBJ2-3; 7 bases map to TRBD2. CDR1 and CDR2 from the germline V gene are SGHDT and YYEEEE. The CDR3 has 13 amino acids. The V and J ends lost 5 bases and 7 bases, in that order; junction bases with no gene match: 7. DNA for the CDR3: TGTGCCAGCAGTCTAGCGGAACCTAATACGCAGTATTTT. Protein product: CASSLAEPNTQYF.

DNA for the CDR3: TGTGCCAGCAGCTTAATCAGGGGGGCTGAAGCTTTCTTT. Protein: CASSLIRGAEAFF. The chain joins TRBV7-8 to TRBJ1-1, with 7 nucleotides matching TRBD1. Germline lookup yields CDR1 SGHVS and CDR2 FQNEAQ. The CDR3 is 13 amino acids. V dropped 2 bases and J dropped 6; count of bases not matched to a gene: 3.

The V and J genes are TRBV7-3 and TRBJ1-1, with D possibly being TRBD1 (6 bases). V lost 1 base, J lost 4 bases, and 10 bases lay in between. Looked up from germline, CDR1 is SGHTA and CDR2 is FQGTGA. The CDR3 is 14 residues long. The CDR3 DNA reads TGTGCCAGCAGCTTAAGGGGGCCGTTCACTGAAGCTTTCTTT. Translating it yields CASSLRGPFTEAFF.

This clone was seen a handful of times. The chain couples TRBV6-6 to TRBJ1-3; D remains unclear. The CDR3 totals 14 residues. Between the trimmed V and J ends, which lost 6 bases and 1 base, there was a span of 10 bases. Germline V gene sequence: CDR1 MNHNY, CDR2 SVGAGI (reference sequence). This CDR3 is CASSKTDSGNTIYF. CDR3 bases: TGTGCCAGCAGCAAGACGGATTCTGGAAACACCATATATTTT.

This clone was detected only a few times. The gene calls are TRBV7-2 and TRBJ1-1, with D tentatively TRBD1 (5 bases). This CDR3 contains 16 residues. Trimming stripped 5 bases from V and 1 base from J, with 17 bases between. From germline, CDR1 is SGHTA and CDR2 FQGNSA. The CDR3 DNA follows: TGTGCCAGCAGCGGTCCCCCGGGGCTCCAGAACACTGAAGCTTTCTTT. This codes for CASSGPPGLQNTEAFF.

CDR3 sequence reads: CASSVLLAGGFSYNEQFF. The CDR3 nucleotides read TGTGCCAGCAGTGTACTGCTAGCGGGGGGGTTCTCCTACAATGAGCAGTTCTTC. This chain connects TRBV6-1 to TRBJ2-1; 12 bases line up with TRBD2. CDR1 and CDR2 (germline): MNHNS, SASEGT. V shed 4 bases and J 0 bases; nucleotides not matched to a gene: 7. This CDR3 contains 18 residues.

The chain employs TRBV4-3 and TRBJ2-2; maybe TRBD2 (5 bases). CDR3 length: 16 residues. CDR1 is LGHNA, CDR2 YSLEER, per germline. V was clipped by 1 base and J by 1 base, with 10 bases between them. The CDR3 DNA is TGCGCCAGCAGCCAAGGAGGGAATGGGAACACCGGGGAGCTGTTTTTT. It is translated as CASSQGGNGNTGELFF.

The chain joins TRBV5-1 to TRBJ1-1; 9 bases agree with TRBD1. CDR1 SGHRS and CDR2 YFSETQ come from the germline V gene. This CDR3 is built from 16 residues. V shed 4 bases and J 0 bases; nucleotides not matched to a gene: 7. CDR3 DNA: TGCGCCAGCAGCCCCGCCGGGACAGGGCTGAACACTGAAGCTTTCTTT. It translates to CASSPAGTGLNTEAFF.

This clone has only one observation. V and J are TRBV27 and TRBJ2-3; D is ambiguous. CDR3 size: 12 residues. Germline V gene data show CDR1 as MNHEY and CDR2 as SMNVEV (reference sequence). Trimming cost V 4 bases and J 6 bases, with 8 bases left between them. In DNA, the CDR3 is TGTGCCAGCAGTTCCTCAATGGATACGCAGTATTTT. It yields the protein CASSSSMDTQYF.

V gene TRBV6-6 combines with J gene TRBJ1-1, with TRBD1 matching 7 bases. The CDR3 is 15 residues long. Germline V gene data show CDR1 as MNHNY and CDR2 as SVGAGI (reference sequence). The ends lost 5 bases at V and 3 bases at J; junction bases unmatched: 9. The CDR3 is CASSKPLGGHTEAFF. CDR3 coding DNA: TGTGCCAGCAGTAAACCACTAGGGGGCCACACTGAAGCTTTCTTT.

This clone was recorded only once. CDR3 region: CASSDSAGKNSPLHF. CDR3 nucleotides: TGTGCCAGCAGTGACTCAGCAGGGAAGAATTCACCCCTCCACTTT. The chain joins TRBV6-4 to TRBJ1-6, with D possibly being TRBD1 (5 bases). Germline CDR1 MRHNA, CDR2 SNTAGT. Trimming removed 0 bases from V and 7 bases from J, with 10 bases in between. The CDR3 sequence is 15 residues long.

The CDR3 coding sequence is TGTGCCAGCTCACCACGGGTTGGGACGGCGAGCAATCAGCCCCAGCATTTT. It encodes CASSPRVGTASNQPQHF. V is TRBV18 and J is TRBJ1-5; a weak D match, TRBD1 (5 bases). Germline CDR1 KGHSH, CDR2 LQKENI. The CDR3 sequence is 17 residues long. V dropped 1 base and J dropped 1 base, with 14 bases sitting between them.

The rearrangement joins TRBV7-9 to TRBJ1-2; no clear D gene. Trimming shortened V by 1 base and J by 8 bases, and 8 bases separated the two germline ends. This CDR3 contains 12 residues. The V gene's germline CDR1 is SEHNR and CDR2 FQNEAQ (reference sequence). The CDR3 reads CASSLGEAGYTF. DNA for the CDR3: TGTGCCAGCAGCTTAGGGGAAGCGGGCTACACCTTC.

This rearrangement joins TRBV2 to TRBJ1-6; unclear D gene. The ends were cut back, 6 bases at V and 1 base at J, with 7 bases in the middle. Per the germline V gene, CDR1 is SNHLY and CDR2 is FYNNEI. This CDR3 region has 14 residues. The CDR3 spells CASSVQSYNSPLHF. DNA of the CDR3: TGTGCCAGCAGCGTTCAGTCCTATAATTCACCCCTCCACTTT.

This clone qualifies as medium-sized. The chain carries TRBV10-3 and TRBJ1-3, with D hard to call. This CDR3 is built from 13 residues. Trimming took 6 bases from V and 1 from J, leaving 7 bases between them. CDR1 is ENHRY, CDR2 SYGVKD, per germline. The CDR3 DNA reads as TGTGCCATCAGAGTCACATCTGGAAACACCATATATTTT. This sequence encodes CAIRVTSGNTIYF.